The entry below describes one T cell receptor (beta chain). Using immunoSEQ multiplex PCR, the repertoire was profiled, and TCRdb retains in-frame clones only, with some absent. This table holds 84,000 or so clones, roughly nine tenths found once. The data were taken from a study of T cell responses to AZD1222 COVID-19 vaccine. The ends were cut back, 0 bases at V and 4 bases at J, with 13 bases in the middle. There are 16 residues in the CDR3. Germline CDR1 reads MNHNY; CDR2 reads SVGAGI (reference sequence). The rearrangement joins TRBV6-6 to TRBJ2-1, with TRBD1 as a possible D gene (5 bases). Sequencing used peripheral blood, obtained on day 0 of AZD1222 vaccination. This sequence originates from an adult in good health. In DNA form, the CDR3 reads TGTGCCAGCAGTTACTCGTTAGGGGATGGGTACAATGAGCAGTTCTTC. Translated, it gives CASSYSLGDGYNEQFF.